The 12 T cell receptor beta chains presented below share a single source sample, sequenced in a study of OX40 agonist ivuxolimab in advanced cancers. The table came from immunoSEQ multiplex PCR; TCRdb's copy has only in-frame clones and leaves some out. The table records about 76,000 clones, roughly 85% of them present only once. The sequenced sample was CD4+ or CD8+ T cells sorted from blood, obtained in a trial of the OX40 agonist ivuxolimab. The origin of the receptors is an adult with an advanced solid tumor such as melanoma, head and neck, liver or kidney cancer.

The chain links TRBV19 to TRBJ2-1, with a weak D call TRBD1 (6 bases). The CDR3 consists of 15 residues. Trimming took off 3 bases at V and 1 base at J, with 10 bases between the two ends. Germline CDR1 reads LNHDA; CDR2 reads SQIVND (reference sequence). This CDR3 is CASSIWGQSYNEQFF. The CDR3 DNA is TGTGCCAGTAGTATTTGGGGGCAGTCCTACAATGAGCAGTTCTTC. Combining the CDR3 with reference TRBV19 and TRBJ2-1 gives the whole variable domain DGGITQSPKYLFRKEGQNVTLSCEQNLNHDAMYWYRQDPGQGLRLIYYSQIVNDFQKGDIAEGYSVSREKKESFPLTVTSAQKNPTAFYLCASSIWGQSYNEQFFGPGTRLTVL.

This chain links TRBV9 with TRBJ1-1; D is uncertain. In germline, CDR1 is SGDLS, CDR2 YYNGEE. The CDR3 covers 13 residues. The V end lost 3 bases, the J end lost 0 bases, and 6 bases lay between the germline ends. The CDR3 region is CASSATMNTEAFF. The CDR3 nucleotides are TGTGCCAGCAGCGCAACCATGAACACTGAAGCTTTCTTT.

This clone was detected once. The chain joins TRBV5-1 to TRBJ2-3; tentatively, D is TRBD1 (5 bases). The CDR3 covers 14 residues. V was pared by 6 bases and J by 0 bases, with 11 bases between. In germline, CDR1 is SGHRS, CDR2 YFSETQ. The DNA of the CDR3 is TGCGCCAGCATAGGGCGACAGAGCACAGATACGCAGTATTTT. Residues: CASIGRQSTDTQYF.

V gene TRBV5-8 combines with J gene TRBJ1-2, with TRBD1 as a possible D gene (5 bases). Between the trimmed V and J ends, which lost 7 bases and 1 base, there was a span of 17 bases. This CDR3 spans 15 amino acids. Germline CDR1 SGHTS, CDR2 YDEGEE. CDR3 region: CASGRGSGFNYGYTF. The CDR3 nucleotides are TGTGCCAGCGGTAGGGGCTCAGGGTTTAACTATGGCTACACCTTC.

About this clone: The sample holds other DNA sequences that translate to the same CDR3. The J gene is TRBJ1-1, the V gene TRBV18; TRBD1 matches at 8 bases. This CDR3 contains 15 residues. Germline CDR1 reads KGHSH; CDR2 reads LQKENI. V lost 3 bases, J lost 0 bases, and 3 bases stayed unmatched. DNA of the CDR3: TGTGCCAGCTCACCCGGGACAGGCATGAACACTGAAGCTTTCTTT. As protein: CASSPGTGMNTEAFF.

The CDR3 here is CASSLGQNSNQPQHF. The CDR3 DNA follows: TGCGCCAGCAGCTTGGGTCAGAATAGCAATCAGCCCCAGCATTTT. This chain uses TRBV5-1 with TRBJ1-5, with D unclear. The germline CDR1 and CDR2 sequences are SGHRS and YFSETQ. Trimming cost V 0 bases and J 0 bases, with 7 bases left between them. CDR3 length: 15 amino acids.

This chain uses TRBV18 with TRBJ2-5, with D possibly matching TRBD1 (6 bases). The CDR3 spans 13 residues. V lost 2 bases to trimming and J lost 4 bases, with 8 bases between them. Germline V lookup: CDR1 KGHSH, CDR2 LQKENI. The CDR3 DNA reads as TGTGCCAGCTCACCAGGGGGCTCAGAGACCCAGTACTTC. Its protein product is CASSPGGSETQYF.

This chain connects TRBV6-1 to TRBJ1-5; D is unresolved. This CDR3 spans 15 amino acids. Trimming removed 4 bases from V and 0 bases from J, with 10 bases in between. Germline V CDR1 and CDR2: MNHNS, SASEGT. The CDR3 DNA sequence: TGTGCCAGCAGTGTATGGCGGACTAGCAATCAGCCCCAGCATTTT. Translation: CASSVWRTSNQPQHF.

This chain uses TRBV2 with TRBJ1-5; D is uncertain. Germline-derived CDR1 and CDR2 are SNHLY and FYNNEI. The V and J ends lost 2 bases and 0 bases respectively, with 5 bases between them. This CDR3 region has 14 residues. The CDR3 sequence is CASSEYGSNQPQHF. In nucleotides, the CDR3 is TGTGCCAGCAGTGAATATGGTAGCAATCAGCCCCAGCATTTT.

This chain joins TRBV19 and TRBJ1-1; 9 positions match TRBD1. The germline V gene has CDR1 LNHDA and CDR2 SQIVND (reference sequence). The CDR3 length is 15 residues. Trimming took 5 bases from V and 2 from J; bases not matched to a gene: 6. This CDR3 reads CASSSRTGVNTEAFF. The CDR3 region has the DNA TGTGCCAGTAGTTCCCGGACAGGGGTTAACACTGAAGCTTTCTTT.

The J gene is TRBJ1-5, the V gene TRBV7-2; D is undetermined. The germline gives CDR1 SGHTA, CDR2 FQGNSA. The CDR3 is 15 amino acids. V lost 5 bases and J lost 4, with 15 bases in between. The DNA for the CDR3 is TGTGCCAGCAGCCTTTCCGGTGTCAGGAATCAGCCCCAGCATTTT. Its translation: CASSLSGVRNQPQHF.

This chain joins TRBV7-6 and TRBJ1-5, with 8 bases fitting TRBD1. J lost 4 bases, V lost 2 bases, and 13 bases had no gene match. Germline V gene lookup returns CDR1 SGHVS and CDR2 FNYEAQ. This CDR3 comprises 18 residues. The CDR3 DNA is TGTGCCAGCAGCTTACTTTCCAGGGGGCAGGGATCGAATCAGCCCCAGCATTTT. This translates into CASSLLSRGQGSNQPQHF.